The present entry profiles one T cell receptor (beta chain) with its context. This entry comes from a study of control samples from healthy donors and cancer patients. The data were produced by immunoSEQ multiplex PCR, yet TCRdb's version contains in-frame clones alone and is incomplete. The sample carries some 96,000 clones, just over 90% recorded once. Germline CDR1 is MRHNA and CDR2 is SNTAGT. V shed 5 bases and J shed 5 bases, with 24 bases lying between them. The length of the CDR3 is 17 residues. This sequence was found in a man aged 18 to 35 in good health. Sequencing was done on a sample of blood. The chain uses TRBV6-4 and TRBJ1-2; no reliable D call. The CDR3 sequence: CASSPTPFGARPYGYTF. CDR3 bases: TGTGCCAGCAGTCCGACTCCCTTTGGAGCGAGGCCATATGGCTACACCTTC.